This is a list of T cell receptor beta chains from one sample in a study of cytomegalovirus exposure and HLA in healthy donors. TCRdb's copy holds only in-frame clones and misses some; the assay was immunoSEQ multiplex PCR. In the table there are roughly 190,000 clones, 65% to 75% of which are singletons. Sequencing was done on a sample of PBMCs. Source of these receptors: a man younger than 45 in good health and CMV-seropositive. The CDR3 runs from the conserved cysteine through the conserved F or W. Fields, in order: J gene, V gene, clone size, D gene, CDR3 DNA, CDR3 protein. D genes are given only for firm matches. A clone size is listed for some rows: how often the clone was seen (once, few, many), or a class if it is expanded.

TRBJ1-5,TRBV6-5,NA,TRBD1,TGTGCCAGCAGTTACTCGAGGGGGCTTAGGCAGCCCCAGCATTTT,CASSYSRGLRQPQHF
TRBJ1-3,TRBV29-1,NA,NA,TGCAGCGGGGGGCAGGGAGGGAACACCATATATTTT,CSGGQGGNTIYF
TRBJ1-3,TRBV21-1,NA,NA,TGTGCCAGCAGCAAAGAAGAGTACAGGGCCGGAAACACCATATATTTT,CASSKEEYRAGNTIYF
TRBJ1-1,TRBV7-7,NA,NA,TGTGCTAGCAGCTTGGGGGGGCTGAACACTGAAGCTTTCTTT,CASSLGGLNTEAFF
TRBJ2-5,TRBV13,few,TRBD2,TGTGCCAGCAGTCGCGGGGGTAACTCGAAGACCCAGTACTTC,CASSRGGNSKTQYF
TRBJ1-1,TRBV6-1,NA,TRBD1,TGTGCCAGCGCCCTGGGACAGGGGGGGAAGGCTGAAGCTTTCTTT,CASALGQGGKAEAFF
TRBJ2-5,TRBV11-3,once,NA,TGTGCCAGCAGCTTTTCAGGGGAGGGGACCCAGTACTTC,CASSFSGEGTQYF
TRBJ2-7,TRBV7-9,NA,NA,TGTGCCAGCAGCTTAGCGGGTAGGAGTACCTACGAGCAGTACTTC,CASSLAGRSTYEQYF
TRBJ2-1,TRBV29-1,NA,TRBD2,TGCAGCGCTTTGAGCGGGAGATACAATGAGCAGTTCTTC,CSALSGRYNEQFF
TRBJ2-3,TRBV10-3,few,TRBD2,TGTGCCATCAGTGCCCCCGGGAGGGCAGATACGCAGTATTTT,CAISAPGRADTQYF
TRBJ2-1,TRBV9,NA,TRBD2,TGTGCCAGCAGCGTAGAAGGGACTAGTACCAATGAGCAGTTCTTC,CASSVEGTSTNEQFF
TRBJ2-1,TRBV4-3,NA,NA,TGCGCCAGCAGCCAAGTACTGGACTACCCCAGTGGAGAGCAGTTCTTC,CASSQVLDYPSGEQFF
TRBJ1-5,TRBV7-2,NA,NA,TGTGCCAGCAGCCCCCTGGGAGGGATTAGCAATCAGCCCCAGCATTTT,CASSPLGGISNQPQHF
TRBJ2-7,TRBV7-9,NA,TRBD1,TGTGCCAGCAGCTCCCCGAGGGCGGCAGGGGGCTACGAGCAGTACTTC,CASSSPRAAGGYEQYF
TRBJ2-7,TRBV11-1,NA,NA,TGTGCCAGCAGCTCTGGCCCTTTGACAGTCTACGAGCAGTACTTC,CASSSGPLTVYEQYF
TRBJ2-5,TRBV9,NA,TRBD1,TGTGCCAGCAGCGTAGAGGCAGGGGGCCAAGAGACCCAGTACTTC,CASSVEAGGQETQYF
TRBJ2-3,TRBV13,NA,TRBD2,TGTGCCAGCCGATATGGGGGGGCAGATACGCAGTATTTT,CASRYGGADTQYF
TRBJ2-7,TRBV6-5,once,TRBD1,TGTGCCAGCAATCCAAGACAGGGTATCGCCGAGCAGTACTTC,CASNPRQGIAEQYF
TRBJ1-4,TRBV2,few,NA,TGTGCCAGCAGTGTTAGAGAAAAACTGTTTTTT,CASSVREKLFF
TRBJ2-5,TRBV7-9,NA,TRBD1,TGTGCCAGCAGCCCCGGGACAGGGGTGGAGACCCAGTACTTC,CASSPGTGVETQYF
TRBJ1-4,TRBV6-5,NA,NA,TGTGCCAGCAGTTACTCGGTACAGGTTGAAAAACTGTTTTTT,CASSYSVQVEKLFF
TRBJ1-3,TRBV30,once,NA,TGTGCCTGTCTCAAACAGGGTTCTGGAAACACCATATATTTT,CACLKQGSGNTIYF
TRBJ1-1,TRBV18,NA,NA,TGTGCCAGCTCCCCTCGGCAGGGAGGGTACACTGAAGCTTTCTTT,CASSPRQGGYTEAFF
TRBJ2-7,TRBV4-2,few,TRBD1,TGTGCCAGCAGCCCTTCGGCAGGACAGGGGATAGAGCAGTACTTC,CASSPSAGQGIEQYF
TRBJ2-3,TRBV4-1,NA,TRBD2,TGCGCCAGCAGCCAAGATTGGGCCACTAGCGGGAGGGTGTCTACGCAGTATTTT,CASSQDWATSGRVSTQYF
TRBJ2-5,TRBV5-8,NA,TRBD1,TGTGCCAGCAGCCGGGACAGGACCGAGACCCAGTACTTC,CASSRDRTETQYF
TRBJ2-3,TRBV7-3,few,TRBD2,TGTGCCAGCAGCTTAAGTGGCGGGGGAGATACGCAGTATTTT,CASSLSGGGDTQYF
TRBJ1-1,TRBV23-1,NA,NA,TGCGCCAGCAGTCGAGGACAGTCCGGAAAAAACACTGAAGCTTTCTTT,CASSRGQSGKNTEAFF
TRBJ1-4,TRBV6-5,NA,NA,TGTGCCAGCACCTTTTCTCGGACTTTCGAAAAACTGTTTTTT,CASTFSRTFEKLFF
TRBJ1-5,TRBV19,once,TRBD1,TGTGCCAGTAGATCCGGGACAGGGGACAATCAGCCCCAGCATTTT,CASRSGTGDNQPQHF
TRBJ1-2,TRBV28,NA,TRBD1,TGTGCCAGCAGTCTTAATCAGGGGGCCTATGGCTACACCTTC,CASSLNQGAYGYTF
TRBJ2-7,TRBV7-2,NA,TRBD2,TGTGCCAGCAGCACCGGGGGTCTAGCGGCCGGCGAGCAGTACTTC,CASSTGGLAAGEQYF
TRBJ2-2,TRBV25-1,NA,NA,TGTGCCAGCACCCCCCGCTTTCTAGTGAGGGGGGAGCTGTTTTTT,CASTPRFLVRGELFF
TRBJ1-3,TRBV2,NA,NA,TGTGCCAGCAGTGTACGGGGGGCGATGCCCCAAGGAAACACCATATATTTT,CASSVRGAMPQGNTIYF
TRBJ2-3,TRBV7-3,once,NA,TGTGCCAGCAGCTTAAGGGCAGGGGACACAGATACGCAGTATTTT,CASSLRAGDTDTQYF
TRBJ2-1,TRBV11-3,NA,TRBD1,TGTGCCAGCAGCATCGGGACAGGGTTCTTTAATGAGCAGTTCTTC,CASSIGTGFFNEQFF
TRBJ1-5,TRBV9,NA,NA,TGTGCCAGCAGCGTAGTTCCCCGCGAGCAGCCCCAGCATTTT,CASSVVPREQPQHF
TRBJ1-2,TRBV7-8,NA,NA,TGTGCCAGCAGCGTTAACAGGGACGGCTACACCTTC,CASSVNRDGYTF
TRBJ1-4,TRBV9,NA,NA,TGTGCCAGCAGCGTAGCTGGAGGGAAAGAAAAACTGTTTTTT,CASSVAGGKEKLFF
TRBJ1-2,TRBV27,NA,TRBD1,TGTGCCAGCAGTTTATACGGGACAGGGGTATATGGCTACACCTTC,CASSLYGTGVYGYTF
TRBJ2-4,TRBV19,NA,NA,TGTGCCAGTAGTCCCCCTAACGGAAACATTCAGTACTTC,CASSPPNGNIQYF
TRBJ2-7,TRBV28,NA,TRBD2,TGTGCCGCCCGGGGGGGGCCTTACTTCTCCTACGAGCAGTACTTC,CAARGGPYFSYEQYF